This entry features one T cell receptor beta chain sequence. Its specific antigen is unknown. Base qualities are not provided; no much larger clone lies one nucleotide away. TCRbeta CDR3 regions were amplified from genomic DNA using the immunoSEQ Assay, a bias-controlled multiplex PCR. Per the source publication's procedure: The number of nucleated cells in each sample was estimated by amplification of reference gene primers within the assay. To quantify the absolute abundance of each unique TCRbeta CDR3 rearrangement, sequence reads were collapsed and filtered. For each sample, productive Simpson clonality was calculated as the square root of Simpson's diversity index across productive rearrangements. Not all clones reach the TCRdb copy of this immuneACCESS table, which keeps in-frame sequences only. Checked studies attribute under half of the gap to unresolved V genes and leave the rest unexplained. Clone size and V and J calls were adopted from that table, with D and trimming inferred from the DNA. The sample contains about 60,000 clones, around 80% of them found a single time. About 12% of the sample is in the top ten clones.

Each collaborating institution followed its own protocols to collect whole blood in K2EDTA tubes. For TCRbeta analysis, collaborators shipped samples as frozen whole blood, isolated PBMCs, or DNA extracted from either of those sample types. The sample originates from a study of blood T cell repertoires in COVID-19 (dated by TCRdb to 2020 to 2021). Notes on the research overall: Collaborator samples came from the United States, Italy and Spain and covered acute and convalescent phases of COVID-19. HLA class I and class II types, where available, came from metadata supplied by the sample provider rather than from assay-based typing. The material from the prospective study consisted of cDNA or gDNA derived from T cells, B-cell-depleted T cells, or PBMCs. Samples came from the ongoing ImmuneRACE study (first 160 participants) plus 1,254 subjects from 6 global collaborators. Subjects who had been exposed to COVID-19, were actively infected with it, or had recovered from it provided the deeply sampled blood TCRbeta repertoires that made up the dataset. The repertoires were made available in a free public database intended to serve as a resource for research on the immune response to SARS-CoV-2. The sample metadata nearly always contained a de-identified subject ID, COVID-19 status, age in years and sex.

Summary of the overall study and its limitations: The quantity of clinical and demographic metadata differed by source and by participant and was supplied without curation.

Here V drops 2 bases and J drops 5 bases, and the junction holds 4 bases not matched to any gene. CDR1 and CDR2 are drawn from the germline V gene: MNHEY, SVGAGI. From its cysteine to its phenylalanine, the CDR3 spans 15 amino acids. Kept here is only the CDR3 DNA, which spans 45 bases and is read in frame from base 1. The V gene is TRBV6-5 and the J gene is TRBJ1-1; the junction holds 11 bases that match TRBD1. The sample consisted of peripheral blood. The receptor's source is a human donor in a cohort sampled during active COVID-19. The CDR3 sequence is CASSYPGTGGTEAFF. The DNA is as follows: TGTGCCAGCAGTTACCCCGGGACAGGGGGTACTGAAGCTTTCTTT.